This T cell receptor beta chain was recorded in a study of blood T cell repertoires in COVID-19 (dated by TCRdb to the early 2020s). Looking at the study overall: The collaborator samples originated in the United States, Italy and Spain and spanned the acute and convalescent phases of COVID-19. The material from the prospective study consisted of cDNA or gDNA derived from T cells, B-cell-depleted T cells, or PBMCs. Deeply sampled blood TCRbeta repertoires from subjects exposed to, actively infected with, or recovered from COVID-19 were included in the dataset. A freely available public database, intended as a resource for researchers studying the immune response to SARS-CoV-2, is where the repertoires were released. The samples were drawn from the first 160 participants of the ongoing ImmuneRACE study and from some 1,300 subjects provided by 6 global collaborators. Sample metadata almost always included a de-identified subject ID, COVID-19 status, age in years and sex. HLA class I and class II types, where available, came from metadata supplied by the sample provider rather than from assay-based typing.

Inclusive of the bounding cysteine and phenylalanine, the CDR3 is 16 residues long. The CDR3 DNA has 48 bases and is translated from base 1. Trimming accounts for 5 bases at V and 0 bases at J, while the number of junction bases matched to no gene is 7. As encoded in the germline V gene, CDR1 is SGHRS while CDR2 is YFSETQ. TCRbeta CDR3 regions were amplified from genomic DNA by means of the immunoSEQ Assay, a bias-controlled multiplex PCR. Concerning the study's data processing: Nucleated cell counts per sample were estimated from amplification of reference gene primers within the assay. Sequence reads were collapsed and filtered to measure the absolute abundance of every unique TCRbeta CDR3 rearrangement. For each sample, productive Simpson clonality was calculated as the square root of Simpson's diversity index across productive rearrangements. In its TCRdb copy, this immuneACCESS table keeps in-frame sequences only and misses some clones. Where compared with another copy, unresolved V genes explain less than half of these, and the others have no known cause. The V and J calls and the clone size are those of that table, but D and trimming were determined from the DNA. For this sample the table gives roughly 220,000 clones, of which about nine tenths were detected only once. The ten largest clones capture approximately 6.1% of the sample.

Each collaborating institution followed its own protocols to collect whole blood in K2EDTA tubes. Collaborator samples were shipped for TCRbeta analysis as frozen whole blood, isolated PBMCs, or DNA extracted from either sample type. What the study reported, not specific to this receptor: The quantity of clinical and demographic metadata differed by source and by participant and was supplied without curation.

As to this clone: Its binding antigen is unknown. No much larger clone is present one base from it, and per-base qualities are unavailable.

Specimen: peripheral blood. The chain is encoded by TRBV5-1 joined to TRBJ2-3, with 9 middle bases fitting TRBD1. This TCR was recovered from an elderly man with acute or convalescent COVID-19. The DNA sequence follows: TGCGCCAGCAGTACGGGACAGGGCTACAGCACAGATACGCAGTATTTT. Its protein is CASSTGQGYSTDTQYF.